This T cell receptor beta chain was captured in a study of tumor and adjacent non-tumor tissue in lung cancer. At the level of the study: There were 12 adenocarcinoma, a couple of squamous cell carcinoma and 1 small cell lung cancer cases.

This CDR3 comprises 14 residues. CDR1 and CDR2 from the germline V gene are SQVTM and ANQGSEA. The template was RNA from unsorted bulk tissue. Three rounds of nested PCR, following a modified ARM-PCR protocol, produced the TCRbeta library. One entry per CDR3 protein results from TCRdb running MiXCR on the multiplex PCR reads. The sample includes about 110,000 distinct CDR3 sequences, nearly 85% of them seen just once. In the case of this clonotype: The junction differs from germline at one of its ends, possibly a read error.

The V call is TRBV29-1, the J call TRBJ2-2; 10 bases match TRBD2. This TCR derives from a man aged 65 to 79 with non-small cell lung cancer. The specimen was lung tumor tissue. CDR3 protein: CSSGVAGGTGKLFF. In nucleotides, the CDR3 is TGCAGCTCTGGCGTAGCGGGGGGCACCGGGAAGCTGTTTTTT.